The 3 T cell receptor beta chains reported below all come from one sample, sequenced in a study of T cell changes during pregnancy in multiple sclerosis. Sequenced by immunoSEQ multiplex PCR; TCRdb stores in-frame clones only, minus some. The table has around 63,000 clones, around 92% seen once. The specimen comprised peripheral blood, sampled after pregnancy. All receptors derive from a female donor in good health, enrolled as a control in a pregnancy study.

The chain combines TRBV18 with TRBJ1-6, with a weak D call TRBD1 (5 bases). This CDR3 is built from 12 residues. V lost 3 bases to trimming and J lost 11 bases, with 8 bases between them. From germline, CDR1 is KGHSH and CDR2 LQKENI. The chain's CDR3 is CASSPGGAPLHF. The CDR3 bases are TGTGCCAGCTCACCTGGGGGGGCACCCCTCCACTTT.

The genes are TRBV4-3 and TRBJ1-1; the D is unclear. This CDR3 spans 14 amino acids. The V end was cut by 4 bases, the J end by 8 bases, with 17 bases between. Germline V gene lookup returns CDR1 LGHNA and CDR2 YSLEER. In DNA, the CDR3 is TGCGCCAGCAGCCCAGAACTAGGGTGGAGGGAAGCTTTCTTT. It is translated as CASSPELGWREAFF.

DNA for the CDR3: TGTGCCAGCAGCTACGACAGTTCCTACGAGCAGTACTTC. It yields the protein CASSYDSSYEQYF. The chain recombines TRBV11-3 with TRBJ2-7; TRBD1 might be the D (5 bases). Germline V lookup: CDR1 SGHNT, CDR2 YENEEA. CDR3 length equals 13 residues. V was cut by 4 bases and J by 1 base, with 8 bases left in between.